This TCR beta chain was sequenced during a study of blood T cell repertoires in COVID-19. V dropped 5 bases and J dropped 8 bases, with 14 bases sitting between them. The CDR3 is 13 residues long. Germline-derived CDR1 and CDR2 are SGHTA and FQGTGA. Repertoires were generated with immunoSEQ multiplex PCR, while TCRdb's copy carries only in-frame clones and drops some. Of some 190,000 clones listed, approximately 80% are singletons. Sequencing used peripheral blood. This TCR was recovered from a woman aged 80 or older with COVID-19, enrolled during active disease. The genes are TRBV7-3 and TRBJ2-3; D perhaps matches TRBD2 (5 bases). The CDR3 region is CASSPPLGGTQYF. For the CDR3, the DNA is TGTGCCAGCAGCCCTCCCCTAGGAGGTACGCAGTATTTT.